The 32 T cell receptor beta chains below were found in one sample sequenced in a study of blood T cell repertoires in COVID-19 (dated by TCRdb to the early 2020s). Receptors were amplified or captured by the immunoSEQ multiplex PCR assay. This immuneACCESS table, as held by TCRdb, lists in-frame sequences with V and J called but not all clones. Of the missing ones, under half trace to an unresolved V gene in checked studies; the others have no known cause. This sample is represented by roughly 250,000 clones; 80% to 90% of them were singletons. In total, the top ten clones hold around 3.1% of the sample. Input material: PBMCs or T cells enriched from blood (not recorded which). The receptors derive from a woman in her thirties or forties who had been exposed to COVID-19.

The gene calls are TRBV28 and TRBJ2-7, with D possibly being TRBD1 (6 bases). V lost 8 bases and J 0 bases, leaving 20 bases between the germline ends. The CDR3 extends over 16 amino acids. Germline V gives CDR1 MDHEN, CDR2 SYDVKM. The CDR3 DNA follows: TGTGCCAGCCAGGACAGTTTGTTACGAAGCTCCTACGAGCAGTACTTC. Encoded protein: CASQDSLLRSSYEQYF.

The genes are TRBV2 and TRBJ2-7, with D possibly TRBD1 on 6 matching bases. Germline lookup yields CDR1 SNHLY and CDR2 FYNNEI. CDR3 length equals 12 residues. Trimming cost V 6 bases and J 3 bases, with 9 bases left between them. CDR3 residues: CASSGQHYEQYF. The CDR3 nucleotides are TGTGCCAGCAGCGGACAGCACTACGAGCAGTACTTC.

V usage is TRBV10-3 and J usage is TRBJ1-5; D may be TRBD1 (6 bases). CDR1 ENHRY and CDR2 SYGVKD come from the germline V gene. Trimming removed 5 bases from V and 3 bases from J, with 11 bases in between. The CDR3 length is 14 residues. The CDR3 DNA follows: TGTGCCATCAGTATGGACAGAACCAATCAGCCCCAGCATTTT. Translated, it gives CAISMDRTNQPQHF.

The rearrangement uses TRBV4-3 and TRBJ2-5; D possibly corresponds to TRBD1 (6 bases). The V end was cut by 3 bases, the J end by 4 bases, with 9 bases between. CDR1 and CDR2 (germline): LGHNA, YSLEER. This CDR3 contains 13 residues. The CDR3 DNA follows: TGCGCCAGCAGCCAGAACAGGGTAGAGACCCAGTACTTC. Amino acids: CASSQNRVETQYF.

For the CDR3, the DNA is TGTGCCAGCAGTCGTAGTGAGGGCCCTAATGGCTACACCTTC. Protein: CASSRSEGPNGYTF. V gene TRBV7-2 combines with J gene TRBJ1-2; D gene ambiguous. Trimming stripped 6 bases from V and 6 bases from J, with 17 bases between. In germline, CDR1 is SGHTA, CDR2 FQGNSA. This CDR3 comprises 14 residues.

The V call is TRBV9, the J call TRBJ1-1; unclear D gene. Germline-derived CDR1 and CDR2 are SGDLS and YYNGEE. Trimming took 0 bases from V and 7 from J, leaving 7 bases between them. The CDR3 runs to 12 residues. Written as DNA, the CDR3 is TGTGCCAGCAGCGTAGTTCCGGGTGAAGCTTTCTTT. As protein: CASSVVPGEAFF.

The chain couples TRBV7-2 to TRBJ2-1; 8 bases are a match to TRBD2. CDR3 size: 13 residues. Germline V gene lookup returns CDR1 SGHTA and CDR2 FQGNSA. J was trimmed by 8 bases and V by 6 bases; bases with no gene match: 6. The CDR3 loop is CASRRLAPDEQFF. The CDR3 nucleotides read TGTGCCAGCAGGCGACTAGCGCCCGATGAGCAGTTCTTC.

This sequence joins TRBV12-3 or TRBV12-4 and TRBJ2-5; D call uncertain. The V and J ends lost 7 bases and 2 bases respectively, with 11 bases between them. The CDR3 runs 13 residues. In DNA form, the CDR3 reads TGTGCCAGCACTCAAACAGTTCAAGAGACCCAGTACTTC. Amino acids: CASTQTVQETQYF.

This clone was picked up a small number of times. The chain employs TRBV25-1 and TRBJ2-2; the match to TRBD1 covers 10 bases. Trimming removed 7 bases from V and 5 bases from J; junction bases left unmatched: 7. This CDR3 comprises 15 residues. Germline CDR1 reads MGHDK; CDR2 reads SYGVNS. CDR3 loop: CASTDRGPLTGELFF. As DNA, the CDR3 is TGTGCCAGCACCGACAGGGGGCCGCTTACCGGGGAGCTGTTTTTT.

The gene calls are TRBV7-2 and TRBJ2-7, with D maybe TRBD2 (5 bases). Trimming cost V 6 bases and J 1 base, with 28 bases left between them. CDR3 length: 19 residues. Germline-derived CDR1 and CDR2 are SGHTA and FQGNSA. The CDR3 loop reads CASSFSPLEGPRTSYEQYF. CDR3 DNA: TGTGCCAGCAGTTTCTCACCCCTTGAGGGCCCTAGAACGTCCTACGAGCAGTACTTC.

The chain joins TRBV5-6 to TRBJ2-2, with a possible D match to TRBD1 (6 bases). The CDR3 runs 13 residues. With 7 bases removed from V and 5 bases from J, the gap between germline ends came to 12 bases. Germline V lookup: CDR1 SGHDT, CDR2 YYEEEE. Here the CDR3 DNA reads TGTGCCAGCCAGGGGAGTTGGACCGGGGAGCTGTTTTTT. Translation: CASQGSWTGELFF.

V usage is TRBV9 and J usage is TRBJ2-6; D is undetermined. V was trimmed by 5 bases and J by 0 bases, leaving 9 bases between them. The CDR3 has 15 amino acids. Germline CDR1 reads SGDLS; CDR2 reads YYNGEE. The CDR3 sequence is CASRAHSSGANVLTF. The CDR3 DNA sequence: TGTGCCAGCAGGGCACACAGCTCTGGGGCCAACGTCCTGACTTTC. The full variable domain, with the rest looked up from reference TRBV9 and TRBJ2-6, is DSGVTQTPKHLITATGQRVTLRCSPRSGDLSVYWYQQSLDQGLQFLIQYYNGEERAKGNILERFSAQQFPDLHSELNLSSLELGDSALYFCASRAHSSGANVLTFGAGSRLTVL.

CDR3 sequence: CASSQLDRVGELFF. CDR3 DNA: TGTGCCAGCAGCCAACTCGACAGGGTTGGGGAGCTGTTTTTT. The rearrangement uses TRBV3-1 (or the pseudogene TRBV3-2) and TRBJ2-2, with 7 bases fitting TRBD1. This CDR3 region has 14 residues. The junction had 5 bases not matched to a gene; V was cut back by 2 bases and J by 8 bases. Looked up from germline, CDR1 is LGHDT and CDR2 is YNNKEL (reference sequence).

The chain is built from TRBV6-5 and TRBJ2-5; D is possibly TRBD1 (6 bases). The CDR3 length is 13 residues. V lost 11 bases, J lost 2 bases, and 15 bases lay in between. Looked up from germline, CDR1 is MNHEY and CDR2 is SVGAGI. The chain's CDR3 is CAGHRALQETQYF. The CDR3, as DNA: TGTGCCGGGCACAGGGCCCTTCAAGAGACCCAGTACTTC.

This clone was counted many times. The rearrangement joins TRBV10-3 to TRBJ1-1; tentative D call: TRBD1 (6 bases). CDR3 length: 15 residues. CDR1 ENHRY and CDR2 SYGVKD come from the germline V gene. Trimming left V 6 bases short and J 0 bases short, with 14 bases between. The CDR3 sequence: CAISPRGFVNTEAFF. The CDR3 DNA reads TGTGCCATCAGCCCCAGGGGATTCGTGAACACTGAAGCTTTCTTT.

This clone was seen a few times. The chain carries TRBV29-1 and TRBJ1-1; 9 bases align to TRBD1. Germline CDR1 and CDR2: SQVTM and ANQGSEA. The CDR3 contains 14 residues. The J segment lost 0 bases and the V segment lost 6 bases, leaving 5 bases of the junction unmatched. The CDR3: CSVGQGRMNTEAFF. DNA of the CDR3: TGCAGCGTGGGACAGGGCAGGATGAACACTGAAGCTTTCTTT.

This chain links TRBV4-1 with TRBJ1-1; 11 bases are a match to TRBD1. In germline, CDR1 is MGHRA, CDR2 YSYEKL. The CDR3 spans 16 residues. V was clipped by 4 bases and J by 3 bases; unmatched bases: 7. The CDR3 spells CASSRGQGARDTEAFF. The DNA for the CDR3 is TGCGCCAGCAGCCGCGGACAGGGGGCGCGGGACACTGAAGCTTTCTTT.

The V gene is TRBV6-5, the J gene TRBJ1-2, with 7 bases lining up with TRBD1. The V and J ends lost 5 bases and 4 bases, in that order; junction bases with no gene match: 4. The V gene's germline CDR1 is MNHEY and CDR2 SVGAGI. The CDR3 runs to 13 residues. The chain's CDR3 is CASSPRTGYGYTF. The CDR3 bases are TGTGCCAGCAGTCCTCGGACAGGCTATGGCTACACCTTC.

The CDR3 loop is CASMTSGGAHNEQFF. As DNA, the CDR3 is TGTGCCAGCATGACTAGCGGGGGGGCCCACAATGAGCAGTTCTTC. The chain has TRBV2 and TRBJ2-1; 14 positions match TRBD2. Germline V CDR1 and CDR2: SNHLY, FYNNEI. The length of the CDR3 is 15 residues. V was pared by 7 bases and J by 5 bases, with 4 bases of the junction left unmatched. The variable domain in full, with the rest retrieved from reference TRBV2 and TRBJ2-1, is EPEVTQTPSHQVTQMGQEVILRCVPISNHLYFYWYRQILGQKVEFLVSFYNNEISEKSEIFDDQFSVERPDGSNFTLKIRSTKLEDSAMYFCASMTSGGAHNEQFFGPGTRLTVL.

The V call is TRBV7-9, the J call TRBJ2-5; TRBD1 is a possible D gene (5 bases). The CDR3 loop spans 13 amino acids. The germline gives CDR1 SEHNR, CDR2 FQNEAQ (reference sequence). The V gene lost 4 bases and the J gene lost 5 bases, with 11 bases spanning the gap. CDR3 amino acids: CASSSGYRETQYF. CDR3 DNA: TGTGCCAGCAGCTCAGGGTACCGGGAGACCCAGTACTTC. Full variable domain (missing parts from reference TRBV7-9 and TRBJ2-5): DTGVSQNPRHKITKRGQNVTFRCDPISEHNRLYWYRQTLGQGPEFLTYFQNEAQLEKSRLLSDRFSAERPKGSFSTLEIQRTEQGDSAMYLCASSSGYRETQYFGPGTRLLVL.

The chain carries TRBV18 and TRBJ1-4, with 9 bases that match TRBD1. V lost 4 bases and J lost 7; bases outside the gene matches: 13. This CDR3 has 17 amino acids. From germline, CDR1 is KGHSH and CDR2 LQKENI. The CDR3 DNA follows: TGTGCCAGCTCACAGATAGACAGGGGGTCACTCACTGAAAAACTGTTTTTT. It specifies CASSQIDRGSLTEKLFF.

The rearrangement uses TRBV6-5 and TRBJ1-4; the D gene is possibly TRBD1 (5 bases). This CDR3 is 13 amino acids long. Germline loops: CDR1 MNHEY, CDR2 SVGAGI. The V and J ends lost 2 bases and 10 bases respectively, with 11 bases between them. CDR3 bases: TGTGCCAGCAGTTACGAAAGGGGTGCAAAACTGTTTTTT. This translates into CASSYERGAKLFF.

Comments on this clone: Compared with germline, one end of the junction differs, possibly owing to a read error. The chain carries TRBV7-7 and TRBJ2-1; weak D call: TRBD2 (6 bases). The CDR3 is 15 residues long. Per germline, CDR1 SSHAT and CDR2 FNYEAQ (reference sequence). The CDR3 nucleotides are TGTGCTAGCAGCGTGGGCGGGGCATCATACAATGAGCAGTTCTTC. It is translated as CASSVGGASYNEQFF.

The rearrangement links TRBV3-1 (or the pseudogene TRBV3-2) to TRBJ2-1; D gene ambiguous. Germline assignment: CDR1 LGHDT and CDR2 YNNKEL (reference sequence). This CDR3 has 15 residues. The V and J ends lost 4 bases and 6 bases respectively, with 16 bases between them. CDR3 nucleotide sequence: TGTGCCAGCAGCCTCAGGCAGTCCGCATCCAATGAGCAGTTCTTC. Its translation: CASSLRQSASNEQFF.

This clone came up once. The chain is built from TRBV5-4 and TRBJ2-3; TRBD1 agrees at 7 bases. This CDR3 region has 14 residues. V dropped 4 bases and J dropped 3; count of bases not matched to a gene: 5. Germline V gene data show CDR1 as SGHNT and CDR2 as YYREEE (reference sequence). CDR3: CASSPRTGTDTQYF. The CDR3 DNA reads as TGTGCCAGCAGCCCCAGGACAGGAACAGATACGCAGTATTTT.

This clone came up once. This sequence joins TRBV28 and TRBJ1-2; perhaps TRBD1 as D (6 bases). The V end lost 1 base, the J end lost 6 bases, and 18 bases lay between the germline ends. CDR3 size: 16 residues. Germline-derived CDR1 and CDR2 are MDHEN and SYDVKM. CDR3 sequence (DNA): TGTGCCAGCAGTTTATCAGGTTTTGGCAGGGACAATGGCTACACCTTC. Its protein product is CASSLSGFGRDNGYTF.

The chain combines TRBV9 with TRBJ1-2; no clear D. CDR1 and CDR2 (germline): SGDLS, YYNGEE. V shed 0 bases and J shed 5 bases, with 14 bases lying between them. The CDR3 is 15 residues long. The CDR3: CASSVARGPHYGYTF. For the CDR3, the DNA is TGTGCCAGCAGCGTAGCTCGAGGGCCACATTATGGCTACACCTTC.

The CDR3 nucleotides are TGTGCCAGCAGTTACTCGATTAGTGGACAGGGTCGGACTGAAGCTTTCTTT. Translated, it gives CASSYSISGQGRTEAFF. The V gene is TRBV6-2 or TRBV6-3, the J gene TRBJ1-1; 8 bases match TRBD1. V lost 0 bases to trimming and J lost 5 bases; unmatched junction nucleotides: 11. The germline CDR1 and CDR2 sequences are MNHEY and SVGEGT. This CDR3 has 17 amino acids.

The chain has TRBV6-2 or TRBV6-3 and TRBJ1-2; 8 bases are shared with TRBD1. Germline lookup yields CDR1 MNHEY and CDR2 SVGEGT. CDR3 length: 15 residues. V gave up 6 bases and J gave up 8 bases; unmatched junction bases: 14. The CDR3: CASSLYLQGAWGYTF. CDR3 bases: TGTGCCAGCAGCCTCTACCTTCAGGGGGCATGGGGCTACACCTTC.

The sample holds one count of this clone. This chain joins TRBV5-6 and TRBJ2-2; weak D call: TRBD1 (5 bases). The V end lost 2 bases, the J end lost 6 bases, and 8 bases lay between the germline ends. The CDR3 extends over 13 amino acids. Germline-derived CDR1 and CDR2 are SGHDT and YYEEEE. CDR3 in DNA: TGTGCCAGCAGCTTTGCAGGGTCCGGGGAGCTGTTTTTT. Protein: CASSFAGSGELFF.

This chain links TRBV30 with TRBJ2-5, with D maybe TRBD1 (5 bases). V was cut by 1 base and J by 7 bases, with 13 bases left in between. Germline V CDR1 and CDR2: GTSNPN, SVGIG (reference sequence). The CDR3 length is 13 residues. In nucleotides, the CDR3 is TGTGCCTGGAGTGAATTAGAAGGGGTGACCCAGTACTTC. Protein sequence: CAWSELEGVTQYF.

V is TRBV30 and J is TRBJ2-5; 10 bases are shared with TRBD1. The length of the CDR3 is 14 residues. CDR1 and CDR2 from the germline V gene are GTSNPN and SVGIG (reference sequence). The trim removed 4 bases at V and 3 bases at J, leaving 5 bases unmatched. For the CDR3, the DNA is TGTGCCTGGACCACCGGGACAGGGGAAGAGACCCAGTACTTC. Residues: CAWTTGTGEETQYF.